Listed here are 20 T cell receptor beta chains from one sample, sequenced in a study of T cell responses to AZD1222 COVID-19 vaccine. This table comes from immunoSEQ multiplex PCR, and its TCRdb copy is limited to in-frame clones, with some not included. In the table there are 150,000 or so clones, 90% of which are singletons. Material: peripheral blood, obtained 28 days after the second AZD1222 dose. The receptors were gathered from an adult who received the AZD1222 COVID-19 vaccine.

The genes are TRBV18 and TRBJ1-4, with D unresolved. The germline V gene has CDR1 KGHSH and CDR2 LQKENI. The V end lost 2 bases, the J end lost 3 bases, and 7 bases lay between the germline ends. The CDR3 extends over 14 amino acids. CDR3: CASSPAASNEKLFF. The CDR3, as DNA: TGTGCCAGCTCACCAGCAGCATCTAATGAAAAACTGTTTTTT.

The genes are TRBV7-9 and TRBJ1-6; D may be TRBD1 (5 bases). CDR3 length equals 17 residues. Germline CDR1 and CDR2: SEHNR and FQNEAQ (reference sequence). Trimming pared 5 bases from V and 0 bases from J, leaving 14 bases between. The CDR3 region has the DNA TGTGCCAGCAGCCGGGACGTTAGGAGCTCCTATAATTCACCCCTCCACTTT. Its translation: CASSRDVRSSYNSPLHF.

The chain links TRBV29-1 to TRBJ1-1; maybe TRBD1 (6 bases). The CDR3 has 14 amino acids. V lost 3 bases, J lost 1 base, and 12 bases lay in between. CDR1 SQVTM and CDR2 ANQGSEA come from the germline V gene. The CDR3 region is CSVDEGGPNTEAFF. CDR3 in DNA: TGCAGCGTTGATGAGGGGGGTCCGAACACTGAAGCTTTCTTT.

The rearrangement uses TRBV5-1 and TRBJ1-2; tentatively, D is TRBD1 (6 bases). Trimming left V 0 bases short and J 0 bases short, with 12 bases between. This CDR3 spans 16 amino acids. CDR1 and CDR2 (germline): SGHRS, YFSETQ. The chain's CDR3 is CASSLALKGANYGYTF. Written as DNA, the CDR3 is TGCGCCAGCAGCTTGGCCCTAAAGGGGGCTAACTATGGCTACACCTTC.

The chain carries TRBV6-6 and TRBJ2-2; D call uncertain. Germline CDR1 MNHNY, CDR2 SVGAGI (reference sequence). The CDR3 is made up of 14 amino acids. V lost 5 bases and J 2 bases, leaving 9 bases between the germline ends. CDR3 in amino acids: CASSKLRNTGELFF. CDR3 nucleotide sequence: TGTGCCAGCAGTAAACTTAGAAACACCGGGGAGCTGTTTTTT.

The J gene is TRBJ1-2, the V gene TRBV6-5; D possibly corresponds to TRBD1 (6 bases). V was trimmed by 6 bases and J by 5 bases, leaving 10 bases between them. This CDR3 region has 12 residues. The germline CDR1 and CDR2 sequences are MNHEY and SVGAGI. CDR3 sequence: CASSRGAYGYTF. CDR3 DNA: TGTGCCAGCAGCCGGGGGGCGTATGGCTACACCTTC.

This chain connects TRBV2 to TRBJ2-2; 8 bases align to TRBD2. CDR1 SNHLY and CDR2 FYNNEI come from the germline V gene. The V segment lost 2 bases and the J segment 7 bases; nucleotides outside the gene matches: 12. This CDR3 comprises 17 residues. For the CDR3, the DNA is TGTGCCAGCAGTGAAAATCAGCGGGGGACGGGTAACGGGGAGCTGTTTTTT. Translated: CASSENQRGTGNGELFF.

The V call is TRBV11-3, the J call TRBJ2-1; 8 bases map to TRBD1. This CDR3 is 15 amino acids long. Germline V lookup: CDR1 SGHNT, CDR2 YENEEA. V dropped 5 bases and J dropped 7; count of bases not matched to a gene: 10. CDR3 residues: CASSPRTGIKNEQFF. The DNA for the CDR3 is TGTGCCAGCAGCCCAAGGACAGGGATTAAGAATGAGCAGTTCTTC.

This clone has a handful of counts. This rearrangement joins TRBV5-1 to TRBJ2-3, with D perhaps TRBD2 (6 bases). The V and J ends lost 5 bases and 2 bases respectively, with 12 bases between them. The germline V gene has CDR1 SGHRS and CDR2 YFSETQ. CDR3 size: 14 residues. The CDR3 DNA follows: TGCGCCAGCAGGACCGGGACTCTCACAGATACGCAGTATTTT. Residues: CASRTGTLTDTQYF.

This rearrangement joins TRBV12-3 or TRBV12-4 to TRBJ2-1; D gene unclear. The V and J ends lost 5 bases and 10 bases respectively, with 0 bases between them. The CDR3 has 8 amino acids. The CDR3 reads CASSEQFF. The CDR3 DNA is TGTGCCAGCAGTGAGCAGTTCTTC.

The rearrangement joins TRBV4-3 to TRBJ1-5; D perhaps matches TRBD1 (5 bases). The V end was cut by 4 bases, the J end by 2 bases, with 12 bases between. Germline CDR1 is LGHNA and CDR2 is YSLEER. The CDR3 length is 15 residues. The CDR3 DNA reads as TGCGCCAGCAGCCTAATAAGGGGTGGCAATCAGCCCCAGCATTTT. Its translation is CASSLIRGGNQPQHF.

The gene calls are TRBV7-3 and TRBJ2-7; 7 positions match TRBD1. V gave up 5 bases and J gave up 2 bases; unmatched junction bases: 3. CDR3 size: 13 residues. The germline V gene has CDR1 SGHTA and CDR2 FQGTGA. The CDR3 region has the DNA TGTGCCAGCAGCGCCGACAGGGCCTACGAGCAGTACTTC. Its translation is CASSADRAYEQYF.

The J gene is TRBJ1-1, the V gene TRBV28; possibly TRBD1 for D (6 bases). Per germline, CDR1 MDHEN and CDR2 SYDVKM. The V end lost 3 bases, the J end lost 1 base, and 15 bases lay between the germline ends. The CDR3 spans 16 residues. The CDR3 DNA sequence: TGTGCCAGCAGTTTCCATGGACAGACTGAGAACACTGAAGCTTTCTTT. Translating it yields CASSFHGQTENTEAFF.

The rearrangement uses TRBV28 and TRBJ2-6, with D perhaps TRBD1 (6 bases). With 5 bases removed from V and 4 bases from J, the gap between germline ends came to 24 bases. The CDR3 length is 19 residues. CDR1 and CDR2 from the germline V gene are MDHEN and SYDVKM. The CDR3 loop reads CASSPHYRVVGAGANVLTF. DNA of the CDR3: TGTGCCAGCAGTCCTCACTACAGGGTCGTGGGGGCGGGGGCCAACGTCCTGACTTTC.

The rearrangement joins TRBV28 to TRBJ1-5; D is perhaps TRBD1 (5 bases). V lost 1 base and J lost 5, with 15 bases in between. The germline CDR1 and CDR2 sequences are MDHEN and SYDVKM. The CDR3 is made up of 16 amino acids. DNA for the CDR3: TGTGCCAGCAGTTTATCATGGCAGGGTCGGGATCAGCCCCAGCATTTT. Amino acids: CASSLSWQGRDQPQHF.

The CDR3 protein is CASSTASGGSGSYNEQFF. The CDR3 DNA reads as TGTGCCAGCTCAACCGCCAGCGGGGGGTCGGGCTCCTACAATGAGCAGTTCTTC. The V call is TRBV18, the J call TRBJ2-1, with 9 bases aligning to TRBD2. Trimming removed 5 bases from V and 0 bases from J; junction bases left unmatched: 11. The germline V gene has CDR1 KGHSH and CDR2 LQKENI. This CDR3 comprises 18 residues.

About this clone itself: The same CDR3 arises from other DNA sequences in this sample as well. The CDR3 DNA follows: TGTGCCAGCAGCGAGACTAGCGGACAAGAGACCCAGTACTTC. The encoded protein is CASSETSGQETQYF. The chain has TRBV9 and TRBJ2-5; 9 bases fit TRBD2. The junction had 2 bases not matched to a gene; V was cut back by 3 bases and J by 2 bases. The germline CDR1 and CDR2 sequences are SGDLS and YYNGEE. CDR3 length: 14 amino acids.

The chain has TRBV27 and TRBJ1-6, with D possibly being TRBD1 (5 bases). Germline loops: CDR1 MNHEY, CDR2 SMNVEV (reference sequence). The V gene lost 4 bases and the J gene lost 4 bases, with 8 bases spanning the gap. The CDR3 sequence is 14 residues long. The DNA for the CDR3 is TGTGCCAGCAGTTCAACAGGATATAATTCACCCCTCCACTTT. It encodes CASSSTGYNSPLHF.

The rearrangement links TRBV10-1 to TRBJ2-1, with 8 bases identical to TRBD2. The V gene end was trimmed by 4 bases and the J gene end by 3 bases; junction bases not matched to a gene: 8. CDR1 and CDR2 (germline): WNHNN, SYGVQD (reference sequence). CDR3 length: 16 residues. The DNA of the CDR3 is TGCGCCAGCAGTGCGAACCGGGGGGGCGGCTACAATGAGCAGTTCTTC. This gives the protein CASSANRGGGYNEQFF.

The chain combines TRBV24-1 with TRBJ2-2; a possible D gene is TRBD1 (5 bases). CDR3 length equals 12 residues. CDR1 is KGHDR, CDR2 SFDVKD, per germline. Trimming removed 9 bases from V and 7 bases from J, with 11 bases in between. In DNA, the CDR3 is TGTGCCACCGCAGGGTCGGGCGGGGAGCTGTTTTTT. Protein sequence: CATAGSGGELFF.